What follows are 8 T cell receptor beta chains derived from one specimen sequenced in a study of control samples from healthy donors and cancer patients. Clones were read by immunoSEQ multiplex PCR, and TCRdb kept only the in-frame ones, dropping some. The sample lists under 450,000 clones, 75% to 95% occurring once. The sample comprised PBMCs. The receptor set was obtained from a man between 40 and 49 years old with head and neck cancer.

V is TRBV18 and J is TRBJ2-4, with TRBD2 matching 11 bases. The germline V gene encodes CDR1 KGHSH and CDR2 LQKENI. V lost 8 bases, J lost 0 bases, and 3 bases stayed unmatched. The CDR3 loop spans 15 amino acids. The CDR3 reads CASTGLAGAKNIQYF. The CDR3 nucleotides are TGTGCCAGCACAGGACTAGCGGGAGCCAAAAACATTCAGTACTTC.

Regarding this clone: At one of its ends the junction is not consistent with the germline gene, which may arise from a read error. The chain recombines TRBV16 with TRBJ2-7; 10 bases are a match to TRBD2. The CDR3 is 16 residues long. From germline, CDR1 is KGHSY and CDR2 FQNENV. CDR3 residues: CASTQRLAGASYEQYF. The CDR3 DNA sequence: TGTGCCAGCACCCAAAGGCTAGCGGGAGCCTCCTACGAGCAGTACTTC.

V is TRBV11-2 and J is TRBJ2-7; no reliable D call. The germline V and J ends were trimmed by 3 bases and 0 bases, with 15 bases remaining between them. From germline, CDR1 is SGHAT and CDR2 FQNNGV. This CDR3 region has 16 residues. The CDR3 sequence: CASSLGTDRSSYEQYF. Written as DNA, the CDR3 is TGTGCCAGCAGCTTGGGTACGGACCGAAGCTCCTACGAGCAGTACTTC.

Only one count was recorded for this clone. V and J are TRBV11-2 and TRBJ2-1, with D possibly being TRBD2 (6 bases). Trimming took off 4 bases at V and 6 bases at J, with 25 bases between the two ends. Germline assignment: CDR1 SGHAT and CDR2 FQNNGV. CDR3 length: 18 residues. The CDR3 nucleotides read TGTGCCAGCAGCTCAAAACCCGGGACTCCGGGGACCCCCAATGAGCAGTTCTTC. Translation gives CASSSKPGTPGTPNEQFF.

The chain links TRBV6-5 to TRBJ1-4; TRBD1 might be the D (5 bases). The CDR3 length is 14 residues. In germline, CDR1 is MNHEY, CDR2 SVGAGI. The ends were cut back, 5 bases at V and 0 bases at J, with 7 bases in the middle. The DNA for the CDR3 is TGTGCCAGCAGTAGGACACCAACTAATGAAAAACTGTTTTTT. Translation: CASSRTPTNEKLFF.

V is TRBV11-3 and J is TRBJ1-3, with D possibly matching TRBD1 (5 bases). Germline V gene sequence: CDR1 SGHNT, CDR2 YENEEA. The ends were cut back, 4 bases at V and 0 bases at J, with 10 bases in the middle. CDR3 size: 15 residues. The CDR3 bases are TGTGCCAGCAGCTCCGGACATAGCTCTGGAAACACCATATATTTT. It encodes CASSSGHSSGNTIYF.

This clone was counted a few times. V gene TRBV19 combines with J gene TRBJ1-2; 10 bases match TRBD1. Germline CDR1 and CDR2: LNHDA and SQIVND (reference sequence). V was clipped by 7 bases and J by 2 bases; unmatched bases: 10. The CDR3 extends over 16 amino acids. The CDR3 DNA reads as TGTGCCAGTACCGCTGAGAGGACAGGGGGAAACTATGGCTACACCTTC. The encoded protein is CASTAERTGGNYGYTF.

J is TRBJ2-2 and V is TRBV29-1; 9 nucleotides line up with TRBD1. The V segment lost 1 base and the J segment 5 bases; nucleotides outside the gene matches: 5. The CDR3 length is 15 residues. The germline CDR1 and CDR2 sequences are SQVTM and ANQGSEA. CDR3 bases: TGCAGCGTTGAAGGGACGACAGGGGGGACCGGGGAGCTGTTTTTT. Its protein product is CSVEGTTGGTGELFF.